The rows below give T cell receptor beta chains drawn from one sample of a study of T cells in localized non-small cell lung cancer. The table came from immunoSEQ multiplex PCR; TCRdb's copy has only in-frame clones and leaves some out. The repertoire holds around 3,100 clones, with 20% to 25% as singletons. The source material was lung tumor tissue, sampled before any cancer treatment. The origin of the receptors is a man aged 18-49 years with stage II lung adenocarcinoma. The CDR3 runs from the conserved cysteine through the conserved F or W. The D gene is left open where the match is weak. Rows give clone size only sometimes, using once, few, many, or a class for an expanded clone.

V gene: TRBV14; J gene: TRBJ1-5; clone size: NA; D gene: NA; CDR3 DNA: TGTGCCAGCAGCGCAGGGCTAAGACAGCCCCAGCATTTT; CDR3 protein: CASSAGLRQPQHF
V gene: TRBV6-8; J gene: TRBJ1-1; clone size: NA; D gene: NA; CDR3 DNA: TGTGCCAGCAGTTACTCTTGGGAAGGGGACACTGAAGCTTTCTTT; CDR3 protein: CASSYSWEGDTEAFF
V gene: TRBV11-3; J gene: TRBJ2-2; clone size: NA; D gene: NA; CDR3 DNA: TGTGCCAGCAGCTTAGACCTACCCAGGAGCACCGGGGAGCTGTTTTTT; CDR3 protein: CASSLDLPRSTGELFF
V gene: TRBV11-3; J gene: TRBJ2-7; clone size: NA; D gene: NA; CDR3 DNA: TGTGCCAGCAGCTTTCGGGACGGCTCCTACGAGCAGTACTTC; CDR3 protein: CASSFRDGSYEQYF
V gene: TRBV19; J gene: TRBJ2-7; clone size: NA; D gene: NA; CDR3 DNA: TGTGCCAGTGGTGGGGACCGCTCCTACGAGCAGTACTTC; CDR3 protein: CASGGDRSYEQYF
V gene: TRBV12-5; J gene: TRBJ1-6; clone size: NA; D gene: NA; CDR3 DNA: TGTGCTAGCGTGAAAAACGGGACACCCAATTCACCCCTCCACTTT; CDR3 protein: CASVKNGTPNSPLHF
V gene: TRBV28; J gene: TRBJ2-7; clone size: NA; D gene: NA; CDR3 DNA: TGTGCCAGCAGTAAAGGGGGACCCCTTGGGGAGCAGTACTTC; CDR3 protein: CASSKGGPLGEQYF
V gene: TRBV9; J gene: TRBJ1-5; clone size: NA; D gene: NA; CDR3 DNA: TGTGCCAGCACCCCGGTGGGAAACAATCAGCCCCAGCATTTT; CDR3 protein: CASTPVGNNQPQHF
V gene: TRBV6-8; J gene: TRBJ2-5; clone size: few; D gene: NA; CDR3 DNA: TGTGCCAGCATCCGGACCCGAGAGACCCAGTACTTC; CDR3 protein: CASIRTRETQYF
V gene: TRBV9; J gene: TRBJ2-3; clone size: NA; D gene: NA; CDR3 DNA: TGTGCCAGCAGCCCAGGGCTGGGGCGCACAGATACGCAGTATTTT; CDR3 protein: CASSPGLGRTDTQYF
V gene: TRBV6-8; J gene: TRBJ2-7; clone size: few; D gene: TRBD1; CDR3 DNA: TGTGCCAGCAGCCTCTGGACGGGACAGGGGCACGAGCAGTACTTC; CDR3 protein: CASSLWTGQGHEQYF
V gene: TRBV19; J gene: TRBJ2-7; clone size: NA; D gene: TRBD1; CDR3 DNA: TGTGCCAGTAGCTCCGGGGGAAGCAGGGGGCCGTTTGAGCAGTACTTC; CDR3 protein: CASSSGGSRGPFEQYF
V gene: TRBV4-1; J gene: TRBJ2-7; clone size: large; D gene: NA; CDR3 DNA: TGCGCCAGCAGCCAAACCCCCGGGTCCTCCTACGAGCAGTACTTC; CDR3 protein: CASSQTPGSSYEQYF
V gene: TRBV19; J gene: TRBJ2-7; clone size: few; D gene: NA; CDR3 DNA: TGTGCCAGTAGTATATCATCCTCCGGGGCTATCACCTACGAGCAGTACTTC; CDR3 protein: CASSISSSGAITYEQYF
V gene: TRBV11-3; J gene: TRBJ1-2; clone size: few; D gene: NA; CDR3 DNA: TGTGCCAGCAGCTCCCCTCAGGATAGTGTTGGCTACACCTTC; CDR3 protein: CASSSPQDSVGYTF
V gene: TRBV6-8; J gene: TRBJ2-1; clone size: few; D gene: TRBD2; CDR3 DNA: TGTGCCAGCAGTTACCCGGGACTAGGGGAGTTCTTC; CDR3 protein: CASSYPGLGEFF
V gene: TRBV6-8; J gene: TRBJ1-1; clone size: few; D gene: NA; CDR3 DNA: TGTGCCAGCAGTGACTCGGACAACACTGAAGCTTTCTTT; CDR3 protein: CASSDSDNTEAFF